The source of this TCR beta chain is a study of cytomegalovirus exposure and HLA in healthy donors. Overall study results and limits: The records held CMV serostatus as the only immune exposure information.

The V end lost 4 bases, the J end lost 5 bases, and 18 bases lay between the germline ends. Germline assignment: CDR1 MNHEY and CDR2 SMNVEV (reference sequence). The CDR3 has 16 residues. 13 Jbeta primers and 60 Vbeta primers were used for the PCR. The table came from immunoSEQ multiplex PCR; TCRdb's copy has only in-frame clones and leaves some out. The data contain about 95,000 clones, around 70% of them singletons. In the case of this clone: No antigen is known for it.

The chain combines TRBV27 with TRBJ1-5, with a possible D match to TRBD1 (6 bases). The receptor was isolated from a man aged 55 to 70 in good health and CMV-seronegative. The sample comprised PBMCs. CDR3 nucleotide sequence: TGTGCCAGCAGTTCCAGCCAGATAGGGGGTTATCAGCCCCAGCATTTT. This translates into CASSSSQIGGYQPQHF.